The 30 T cell receptor beta chains below were found in one sample sequenced in a study of cytomegalovirus exposure and HLA in healthy donors. The primer mix had 60 Vbeta and 13 Jbeta primers. Some clones are missing from TCRdb's copy, which holds only in-frame ones; the method was immunoSEQ multiplex PCR. The sample lists 100,000 to 120,000 clones; roughly 70% were seen once. The material sequenced was PBMCs. All receptors derive from a middle-aged man in good health and CMV-seronegative.

The J gene is TRBJ1-1, the V gene TRBV7-6; TRBD1 matches 7 bases. V dropped 5 bases and J dropped 1; count of bases not matched to a gene: 4. The CDR3 is 14 amino acids. The germline CDR1 and CDR2 sequences are SGHVS and FNYEAQ. CDR3: CASSPGTANTEAFF. The DNA for the CDR3 is TGTGCCAGCAGCCCAGGGACAGCGAACACTGAAGCTTTCTTT.

The chain employs TRBV7-9 and TRBJ2-7; TRBD2 agrees at 8 bases. The J segment lost 2 bases and the V segment lost 5 bases, leaving 14 bases of the junction unmatched. The CDR3 totals 17 residues. Germline assignment: CDR1 SEHNR and CDR2 FQNEAQ (reference sequence). The CDR3 spells CASSPGPFGAGAYEQYF. CDR3 DNA: TGTGCCAGCAGCCCCGGACCCTTTGGAGCGGGAGCCTACGAGCAGTACTTC.

V and J are TRBV29-1 and TRBJ1-2; TRBD1 might be the D (6 bases). Trimming removed 5 bases at V and 4 bases at J, with 20 bases between. Germline lookup yields CDR1 SQVTM and CDR2 ANQGSEA. The CDR3 runs 15 residues. CDR3 coding DNA: TGCAGCGTTTTAGACAGGACAAATTCTTTCTATGGCTACACCTTC. Translation: CSVLDRTNSFYGYTF.

V is TRBV29-1 and J is TRBJ2-7, with TRBD1 matching over 9 bases. CDR3 size: 13 residues. J was trimmed by 5 bases and V by 5 bases; bases with no gene match: 7. Germline-derived CDR1 and CDR2 are SQVTM and ANQGSEA. The CDR3, as DNA: TGCAGCGTTTCTGTGGGACAGGGTAACGAGCAGTACTTC. Its translation is CSVSVGQGNEQYF.

Only a few counts were recorded for this clone. CDR3 in amino acids: CASSLAGAGANVLTF. CDR3 nucleotides: TGTGCCAGCAGCTTAGCAGGGGCCGGGGCCAACGTCCTGACTTTC. The rearrangement joins TRBV7-9 to TRBJ2-6; perhaps TRBD1 as D (5 bases). Germline V gene lookup returns CDR1 SEHNR and CDR2 FQNEAQ (reference sequence). V was clipped by 0 bases and J by 4 bases, with 7 bases between them. This CDR3 comprises 15 residues.

The V call is TRBV29-1, the J call TRBJ1-1; 8 bases map to TRBD1. Germline CDR1 SQVTM, CDR2 ANQGSEA. V trimming: 5 bases; J trimming: 4 bases; junction bases outside the gene matches: 6. This CDR3 comprises 13 residues. The chain's CDR3 is CSVSDRVSTEAFF. The DNA for the CDR3 is TGCAGCGTTTCGGACAGGGTAAGCACTGAAGCTTTCTTT.

The gene calls are TRBV4-2 and TRBJ2-3; maybe TRBD2 (6 bases). Germline V CDR1 and CDR2: LGHNA, YNFKEQ. Trimming left V 3 bases short and J 4 bases short, with 20 bases between. CDR3 size: 17 residues. The CDR3 here is CASSHGTGVGASDTQYF. CDR3 DNA: TGTGCCAGCAGCCACGGGACTGGGGTGGGAGCGTCAGATACGCAGTATTTT.

This clone was observed once. V is TRBV19 and J is TRBJ2-5; 8 bases map to TRBD1. The V segment lost 5 bases and the J segment 5 bases; nucleotides outside the gene matches: 10. From germline, CDR1 is LNHDA and CDR2 SQIVND (reference sequence). CDR3 length: 15 amino acids. CDR3 loop: CASSSGQARVETQYF. CDR3 DNA: TGTGCCAGTAGTTCGGGACAGGCCCGTGTGGAGACCCAGTACTTC.

This clone appeared a few times. This chain joins TRBV2 and TRBJ1-3, with D uncertain. CDR3 length: 16 residues. With 2 bases removed from V and 4 bases from J, the gap between germline ends came to 15 bases. The V gene's germline CDR1 is SNHLY and CDR2 FYNNEI. The CDR3 region has the DNA TGTGCCAGCAGTGAACGCCCACCTCGGGGAGGAAACACCATATATTTT. As protein: CASSERPPRGGNTIYF.

The chain joins TRBV25-1 to TRBJ1-2; TRBD1 matches at 7 bases. The germline V gene encodes CDR1 MGHDK and CDR2 SYGVNS. With V trimmed by 10 bases and J by 5 bases, 10 bases remained unmatched. The CDR3 is 13 residues long. In nucleotides, the CDR3 is TGTGCCACCCTGAACAGGGGCGGGTATGGCTACACCTTC. This sequence encodes CATLNRGGYGYTF.

The rearrangement links TRBV7-9 to TRBJ1-5; 9 bases map to TRBD1. Germline V gene data show CDR1 as SEHNR and CDR2 as FQNEAQ (reference sequence). J was trimmed by 7 bases and V by 4 bases; bases with no gene match: 5. The CDR3 is 14 amino acids. CDR3 sequence (DNA): TGTGCCAGCAGCTCCGGGACAGGGACCCAGCCCCAGCATTTT. Translating gives CASSSGTGTQPQHF.

This chain connects TRBV2 to TRBJ2-7; possibly TRBD2 for D (5 bases). Germline CDR1 SNHLY, CDR2 FYNNEI. The CDR3 has 12 amino acids. The V end lost 8 bases, the J end lost 3 bases, and 11 bases lay between the germline ends. The CDR3 DNA is TGTGCCAGCTCAGCGGTTGACTACGAGCAGTACTTC. Translating gives CASSAVDYEQYF.

The chain has TRBV5-4 and TRBJ2-7; 14 nucleotides match TRBD2. This CDR3 contains 16 residues. The junction had 4 bases not matched to a gene; V was cut back by 3 bases and J by 2 bases. Germline V gene lookup returns CDR1 SGHNT and CDR2 YYREEE (reference sequence). CDR3 sequence reads: CASSSGTSGSPYEQYF. The CDR3 nucleotides read TGTGCCAGCAGCTCCGGGACTAGCGGGAGTCCCTACGAGCAGTACTTC.

This clone showed up just a few times. This sequence joins TRBV28 and TRBJ2-2, with D uncertain. V gave up 5 bases and J gave up 8 bases, with 12 bases separating them. Germline CDR1 MDHEN, CDR2 SYDVKM. This CDR3 has 13 amino acids. The CDR3 sequence: CASSLTLQGELFF. CDR3 coding DNA: TGTGCCAGCAGTCTGACATTGCAGGGGGAGCTGTTTTTT.

Here the CDR3 reads CASSPPGQIYGYTF. CDR3 DNA sequence: TGTGCCAGCTCACCCCCCGGACAGATCTATGGCTACACCTTC. The V and J genes are TRBV18 and TRBJ1-2; D may be TRBD1 (6 bases). V was cut by 3 bases and J by 4 bases, with 12 bases left in between. Germline V gene lookup returns CDR1 KGHSH and CDR2 LQKENI. The CDR3 loop spans 14 amino acids.

The chain combines TRBV14 with TRBJ2-1; 7 nucleotides match TRBD1. Germline loops: CDR1 SGHDN, CDR2 FVKESK. This CDR3 is 17 amino acids long. Trimming removed 0 bases from V and 8 bases from J; junction bases left unmatched: 13. The CDR3 region has the DNA TGTGCCAGCAGCCAAGAGTACAGGGGAAGTTATATCGATGAGCAGTTCTTC. It codes for CASSQEYRGSYIDEQFF.

V is TRBV5-4 and J is TRBJ2-7, with TRBD1 as a possible D gene (5 bases). The CDR3 covers 13 residues. Germline V CDR1 and CDR2: SGHNT, YYREEE (reference sequence). Deletions cut 4 bases from V and 0 bases from J, with 8 bases between. CDR3 sequence reads: CASSRQFSYEQYF. CDR3 bases: TGTGCCAGCAGCCGACAGTTCTCCTACGAGCAGTACTTC.

The rearrangement joins TRBV28 to TRBJ2-1; 9 bases line up with TRBD2. The CDR3 has 15 residues. Looked up from germline, CDR1 is MDHEN and CDR2 is SYDVKM. The V and J ends lost 7 bases and 5 bases, in that order; junction bases with no gene match: 9. The CDR3 loop reads CASTYLAGRNNEQFF. For the CDR3, the DNA is TGTGCCAGCACCTACCTAGCGGGGAGAAACAATGAGCAGTTCTTC.

The V and J genes are TRBV30 and TRBJ2-7; D may be TRBD2 (6 bases). The germline V gene encodes CDR1 GTSNPN and CDR2 SVGIG (reference sequence). The V end lost 0 bases, the J end lost 3 bases, and 12 bases lay between the germline ends. The CDR3 runs to 14 residues. CDR3 amino acids: CAWSVRGAIYEQYF. DNA for the CDR3: TGTGCCTGGAGTGTACGCGGGGCTATCTACGAGCAGTACTTC.

This clone was detected only once. The CDR3 DNA is TGTGCCAGCTCACCCCGGACTGTTACGACTTACGAGCAGTACTTC. Its translation is CASSPRTVTTYEQYF. The chain couples TRBV18 to TRBJ2-7, with D possibly TRBD2 on 5 matching bases. In germline, CDR1 is KGHSH, CDR2 LQKENI. The CDR3 is 15 amino acids. V dropped 3 bases and J dropped 4 bases, with 16 bases sitting between them. The full variable domain, rest sourced from reference TRBV18 and TRBJ2-7, is NAGVMQNPRHLVRRRGQEARLRCSPMKGHSHVYWYRQLPEEGLKFMVYLQKENIIDESGMPKERFSAEFPKEGPSILRIQQVVRGDSAAYFCASSPRTVTTYEQYFGPGTRLTVT.

The CDR3 sequence is CASSPRVTNTEAFF. CDR3 in DNA: TGTGCCAGCAGCCCTCGGGTCACAAACACTGAAGCTTTCTTT. This chain uses TRBV5-4 with TRBJ1-1; D is unclear. Germline lookup yields CDR1 SGHNT and CDR2 YYREEE (reference sequence). The length of the CDR3 is 14 residues. V was trimmed by 4 bases and J by 2 bases, leaving 12 bases between them.

V gene TRBV29-1 combines with J gene TRBJ2-7; 14 bases match TRBD2. Trimming cost V 3 bases and J 5 bases; bases outside gene matches: 6. The germline V gene encodes CDR1 SQVTM and CDR2 ANQGSEA. There are 15 residues in the CDR3. The DNA for the CDR3 is TGCAGCGTTGAGGGACTAGCGGGAGAGGGCAACGAGCAGTACTTC. Encoded protein: CSVEGLAGEGNEQYF.

This chain uses TRBV11-2 with TRBJ2-7, with 10 bases fitting TRBD1. V dropped 4 bases and J dropped 1; count of bases not matched to a gene: 10. Germline lookup yields CDR1 SGHAT and CDR2 FQNNGV. The CDR3 consists of 17 residues. CDR3 sequence: CASSSQLRDRGSYEQYF. In DNA, the CDR3 is TGTGCCAGCAGCTCTCAACTCCGGGACAGGGGTTCCTACGAGCAGTACTTC. Full variable domain (missing parts from reference TRBV11-2 and TRBJ2-7): EAGVAQSPRYKIIEKRQSVAFWCNPISGHATLYWYQQILGQGPKLLIQFQNNGVVDDSQLPKDRFSAERLKGVDSTLKIQPAKLEDSAVYLCASSSQLRDRGSYEQYFGPGTRLTVT.

V and J are TRBV2 and TRBJ2-3; 7 positions match TRBD1. Germline trimming cut 8 bases from V and 2 bases from J; bases unmatched to any gene: 10. Looked up from germline, CDR1 is SNHLY and CDR2 is FYNNEI. CDR3 length: 15 residues. This CDR3 is CASGRQGIITDTQYF. In DNA, the CDR3 is TGTGCCAGCGGGCGACAGGGAATAATCACAGATACGCAGTATTTT. The variable domain in full, with the rest retrieved from reference TRBV2 and TRBJ2-3, is EPEVTQTPSHQVTQMGQEVILRCVPISNHLYFYWYRQILGQKVEFLVSFYNNEISEKSEIFDDQFSVERPDGSNFTLKIRSTKLEDSAMYFCASGRQGIITDTQYFGPGTRLTVL.

As for this clone: Mismatch with germline at one junction end may stem from a read error. This chain connects TRBV7-9 to TRBJ1-4; D is unclear. The germline V gene has CDR1 SEHNR and CDR2 FQNEAQ (reference sequence). The CDR3 extends over 16 amino acids. The CDR3 region is CSSSLGSRERDEKLFF. The DNA of the CDR3 is TGTTCCAGCAGCTTGGGGTCGCGGGAAAGGGATGAAAAACTGTTTTTT.

This clone has a handful of counts. The V and J genes are TRBV29-1 and TRBJ2-7, with D possibly matching TRBD1 (6 bases). The CDR3 has 11 amino acids. Germline V gene lookup returns CDR1 SQVTM and CDR2 ANQGSEA. This chain's CDR3 is CSHGDTYEQYF. The CDR3, as DNA: TGCAGTCACGGGGACACCTACGAGCAGTACTTC.

The V gene is TRBV7-9, the J gene TRBJ1-2; 7 bases map to TRBD1. Looked up from germline, CDR1 is SEHNR and CDR2 is FQNEAQ (reference sequence). The CDR3 runs 16 residues. V shed 6 bases and J 4 bases; nucleotides not matched to a gene: 14. The CDR3 region is CASRRISPQGGYGYTF. CDR3 DNA sequence: TGTGCCAGCAGACGAATTTCCCCCCAGGGGGGCTATGGCTACACCTTC.

This clone was found once. This chain connects TRBV4-2 to TRBJ2-7; the D gene is possibly TRBD1 (6 bases). V lost 4 bases, J lost 0 bases, and 10 bases lay in between. Looked up from germline, CDR1 is LGHNA and CDR2 is YNFKEQ. This CDR3 comprises 14 residues. CDR3 protein: CASSPGQSSYEQYF. The CDR3 DNA is TGTGCCAGCAGCCCCGGACAGAGCTCCTACGAGCAGTACTTC.

This chain connects TRBV4-1 to TRBJ2-2; a possible D gene is TRBD2 (6 bases). Trimming left V 3 bases short and J 6 bases short, with 14 bases between. The CDR3 contains 15 residues. The V gene's germline CDR1 is MGHRA and CDR2 YSYEKL. CDR3 in DNA: TGCGCCAGCAGCCACAGTCAGACGGGGGCCGGGGAGCTGTTTTTT. Protein sequence: CASSHSQTGAGELFF.

This chain links TRBV18 with TRBJ1-1; possible D gene TRBD1, 5 bases. V lost 5 bases and J 4 bases, leaving 14 bases between the germline ends. CDR3 length: 14 residues. CDR1 and CDR2 (germline): KGHSH, LQKENI. The CDR3 coding sequence is TGTGCCAGCTCAAACCCAGGGTGGGGCACTGAAGCTTTCTTT. Protein: CASSNPGWGTEAFF.